This T cell receptor beta chain was profiled in a study of regulatory T cells in long-lasting Graves disease. Study findings and constraints: Lower TCR diversity was seen in persistent Graves' patients than in newly diagnosed ones.

Library construction for TCR beta used iRepertoire HTBI primers and Arm-PCR of CDR3 regions. TCRdb recomputed calls from the multiplex PCR reads with MiXCR, one row per CDR3 protein. The sample contains approximately 390,000 distinct CDR3 sequences, 15% to 20% of which appear only once. Regarding time point: newly diagnosed GD, antithyroid drugs for less than 3 months. PBMC RNA was the source of the TCR library. This clonotype has just a few counts. Its antigen is still unknown. Germline assignment: CDR1 DFQATT and CDR2 SNEGSKA (reference sequence). This CDR3 has 15 amino acids. The V gene lost 0 bases and the J gene lost 0 bases, with 9 bases spanning the gap. The data were also submitted as part of a second study, on T cells in Graves' hyperthyroidism and ophthalmopathy.

The origin of this receptor is a woman between 18 and 29 years old with Graves disease. The specimen was peripheral blood mononuclear cells (PBMCs), collected at new diagnosis, from a patient treated with antithyroid drugs. The V call is TRBV20-1, the J call TRBJ2-4; either TRBD1 or TRBD2 may fit D (5 bases each). CDR3 residues: CSARDLGVAKNIQYF. In nucleotides, the CDR3 is TGCAGTGCTAGAGATCTGGGGGTAGCCAAAAACATTCAGTACTTC.